Here is one T cell receptor beta chain with its context. Generated by immunoSEQ multiplex PCR, the TCRdb table keeps only in-frame clones and is missing some. The sample records about 580,000 clones, 98% being singletons. These data are taken from a study of shared clonotypes between healthy human individuals. At the level of the study: Plates per donor: three CD4 naive, three CD4 memory, two CD8 naive, one CD8 memory.

The naive CD8 fraction comprised CD45RO-negative cells positively selected for CCR7 and excluded terminally differentiated effector memory CD45RA+ cells. Sequenced material: naive CD8+ T cells sorted from blood. The TCR was taken from a man aged 25-45 years in good health.

CDR3 DNA: TGTGCCAGCATCCTCGGTGGCGGGCTCTCCTACAATGAGCAGTTCTTC. This encodes CASILGGGLSYNEQFF. The chain is built from TRBV28 and TRBJ2-1, with D perhaps TRBD2 (5 bases). CDR3 length: 16 residues. Germline CDR1 is MDHEN and CDR2 is SYDVKM. Trimming removed 7 bases at V and 0 bases at J, with 16 bases between.